The subject of this entry is one T cell receptor (beta chain). This record belongs to a study of PD-L1 blockade in urothelial cancer. Study summary: The patients first took atezolizumab in the mid-2010s, receiving 1,200 mg intravenously every 3 weeks. Most patients, about nine tenths of the roughly 30, were males with bladder-origin cancer. A median blood sample held about 150,000 T cells and 80,000 or so unique TCRs.

The time point denotes: pretreatment peripheral blood. Patients' cancers were locally advanced or metastatic urothelial carcinomas. Unmatched junction bases numbered 3, after V lost 4 bases and J lost 5 bases. The CDR3 extends over 13 amino acids. Per germline, CDR1 MNHNY and CDR2 SVGAGI (reference sequence). Assay: immunoSEQ multiplex PCR; the TCRdb copy retains only in-frame clones and omits some. The sample shows 70,000 or so clones, about 90% of them seen only once. This receptor was taken from a man in his 70s with urothelial cancer. This chain joins TRBV6-6 and TRBJ2-5, with 8 bases fitting TRBD2. The source was PBMCs, collected around atezolizumab (anti-PD-L1) treatment. The CDR3 loop reads CASSLAGRETQYF. The CDR3, as DNA: TGTGCCAGCAGTTTAGCGGGACGGGAGACCCAGTACTTC.